This T cell receptor (beta chain) derives from a study of T cell changes during pregnancy in multiple sclerosis. V gave up 8 bases and J gave up 4 bases; unmatched junction bases: 7. The V gene's germline CDR1 is SNHLY and CDR2 FYNNEI. The CDR3 loop spans 14 amino acids. The repertoire was sequenced with immunoSEQ multiplex PCR; TCRdb's copy has only in-frame clones and lacks some. The sample includes more than 75,000 clones, about 93% of them seen just once. The source was peripheral blood, collected in the first trimester of pregnancy. This TCR came from a female donor with multiple sclerosis, enrolled in a pregnancy study. V is TRBV2 and J is TRBJ2-3, with 9 positions matching TRBD2. CDR3 coding DNA: TGTGCCAGCGGGAGTAGCGGGAGTGCAGATACGCAGTATTTT. Translation: CASGSSGSADTQYF.